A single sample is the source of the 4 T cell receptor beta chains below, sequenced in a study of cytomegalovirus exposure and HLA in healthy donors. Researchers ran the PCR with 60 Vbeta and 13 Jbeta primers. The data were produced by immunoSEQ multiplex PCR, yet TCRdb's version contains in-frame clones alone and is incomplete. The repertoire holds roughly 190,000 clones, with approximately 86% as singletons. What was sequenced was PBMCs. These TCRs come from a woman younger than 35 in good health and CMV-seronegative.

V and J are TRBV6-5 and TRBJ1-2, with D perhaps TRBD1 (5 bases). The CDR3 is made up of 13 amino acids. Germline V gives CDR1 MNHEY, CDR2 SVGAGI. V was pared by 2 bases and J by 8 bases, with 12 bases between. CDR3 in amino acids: CASSYVGWGGYTF. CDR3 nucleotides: TGTGCCAGCAGTTACGTGGGATGGGGCGGCTACACCTTC.

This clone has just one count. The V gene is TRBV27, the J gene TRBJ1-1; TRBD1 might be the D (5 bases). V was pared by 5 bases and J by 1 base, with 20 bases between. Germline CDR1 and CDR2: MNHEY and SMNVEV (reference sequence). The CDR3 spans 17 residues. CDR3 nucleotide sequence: TGTGCCAGCAGTGCCCGACGGGGGGTAAAGCCGAACACTGAAGCTTTCTTT. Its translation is CASSARRGVKPNTEAFF.

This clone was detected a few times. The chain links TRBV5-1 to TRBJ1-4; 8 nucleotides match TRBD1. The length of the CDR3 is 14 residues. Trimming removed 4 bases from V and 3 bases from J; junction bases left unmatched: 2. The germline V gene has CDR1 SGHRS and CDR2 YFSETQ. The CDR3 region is CASSPGQANEKLFF. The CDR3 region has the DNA TGCGCCAGCAGCCCGGGACAGGCTAATGAAAAACTGTTTTTT.

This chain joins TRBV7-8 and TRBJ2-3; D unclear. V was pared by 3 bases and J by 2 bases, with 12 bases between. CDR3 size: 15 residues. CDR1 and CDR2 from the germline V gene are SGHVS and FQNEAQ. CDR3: CASSLQVLSTDTQYF. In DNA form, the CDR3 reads TGTGCCAGCAGCTTGCAGGTACTCTCCACAGATACGCAGTATTTT.